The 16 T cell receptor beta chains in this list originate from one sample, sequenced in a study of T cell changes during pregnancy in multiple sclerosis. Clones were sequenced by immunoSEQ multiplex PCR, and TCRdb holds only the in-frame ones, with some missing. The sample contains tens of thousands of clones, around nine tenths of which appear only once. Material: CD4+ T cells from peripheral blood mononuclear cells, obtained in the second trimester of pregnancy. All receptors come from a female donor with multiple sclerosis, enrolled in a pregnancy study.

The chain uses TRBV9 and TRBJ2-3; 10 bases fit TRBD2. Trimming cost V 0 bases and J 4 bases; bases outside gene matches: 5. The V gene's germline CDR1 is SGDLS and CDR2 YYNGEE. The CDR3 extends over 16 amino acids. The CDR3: CASSVGLAGGSDTQYF. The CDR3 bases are TGTGCCAGCAGCGTAGGATTAGCGGGGGGTTCAGATACGCAGTATTTT.

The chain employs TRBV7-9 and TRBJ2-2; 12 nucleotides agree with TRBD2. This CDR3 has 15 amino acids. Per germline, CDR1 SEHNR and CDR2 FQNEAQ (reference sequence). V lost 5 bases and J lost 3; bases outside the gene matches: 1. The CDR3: CASSRLAGDTGELFF. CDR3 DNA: TGTGCCAGCAGCAGACTAGCGGGAGACACCGGGGAGCTGTTTTTT.

The CDR3 nucleotides read TGTGCCAGCAAGGGACAGTGGAGCTCTGGGGCCAACGTCCTGACTTTC. As protein: CASKGQWSSGANVLTF. The genes are TRBV5-4 and TRBJ2-6; 7 bases align to TRBD1. Unmatched junction bases numbered 6, after V lost 6 bases and J lost 0 bases. Germline CDR1 and CDR2: SGHNT and YYREEE (reference sequence). The CDR3 is made up of 16 amino acids. The complete variable domain, with remaining parts taken from reference TRBV5-4 and TRBJ2-6, reads ETGVTQSPTHLIKTRGQQVTLRCSSQSGHNTVSWYQQALGQGPQFIFQYYREEENGRGNFPPRFSGLQFPNYSSELNVNALELDDSALYLCASKGQWSSGANVLTFGAGSRLTVL.

DNA of the CDR3: TGTGCCAGCAGCGTCGACAGGGAGCATGGCTACACCTTC. Encoded protein: CASSVDREHGYTF. This sequence joins TRBV9 and TRBJ1-2, with TRBD1 identical over 7 bases. V was pared by 2 bases and J by 6 bases, with 4 bases of the junction left unmatched. Germline CDR1 and CDR2: SGDLS and YYNGEE. The CDR3 consists of 13 residues.

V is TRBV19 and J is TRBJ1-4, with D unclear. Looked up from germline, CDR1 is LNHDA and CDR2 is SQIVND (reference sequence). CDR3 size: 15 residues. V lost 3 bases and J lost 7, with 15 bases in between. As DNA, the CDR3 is TGTGCCAGTAGTATCCGGACTCCCAGGAGTGAAAAACTGTTTTTT. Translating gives CASSIRTPRSEKLFF. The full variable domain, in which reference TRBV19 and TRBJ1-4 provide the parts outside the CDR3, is DGGITQSPKYLFRKEGQNVTLSCEQNLNHDAMYWYRQDPGQGLRLIYYSQIVNDFQKGDIAEGYSVSREKKESFPLTVTSAQKNPTAFYLCASSIRTPRSEKLFFGSGTQLSVL.

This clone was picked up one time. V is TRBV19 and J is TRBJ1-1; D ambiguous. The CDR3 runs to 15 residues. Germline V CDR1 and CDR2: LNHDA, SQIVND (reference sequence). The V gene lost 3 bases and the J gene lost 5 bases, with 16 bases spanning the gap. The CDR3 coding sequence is TGTGCCAGTAGTATTGAACTAGGCGGGCGGACTGAAGCTTTCTTT. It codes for CASSIELGGRTEAFF.

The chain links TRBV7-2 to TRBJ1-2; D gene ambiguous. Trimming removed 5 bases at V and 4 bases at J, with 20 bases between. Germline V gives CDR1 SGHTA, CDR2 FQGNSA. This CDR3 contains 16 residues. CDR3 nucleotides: TGTGCCAGCAGCCCGGCCGGAGACGGAAAGACCTATGGCTACACCTTC. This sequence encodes CASSPAGDGKTYGYTF.

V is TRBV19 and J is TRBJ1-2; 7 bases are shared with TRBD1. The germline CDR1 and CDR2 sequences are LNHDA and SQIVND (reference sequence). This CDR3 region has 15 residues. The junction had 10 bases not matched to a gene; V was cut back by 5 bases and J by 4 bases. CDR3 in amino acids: CASSPRDSIVYGYTF. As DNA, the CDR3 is TGTGCCAGTAGTCCCCGGGACAGCATCGTCTATGGCTACACCTTC.

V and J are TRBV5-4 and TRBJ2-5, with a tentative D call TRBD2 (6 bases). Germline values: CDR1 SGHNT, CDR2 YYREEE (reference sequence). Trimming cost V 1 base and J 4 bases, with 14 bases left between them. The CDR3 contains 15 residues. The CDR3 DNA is TGTGCCAGCAGCTTGCCGGGACGGGGAGGAGAGACCCAGTACTTC. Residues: CASSLPGRGGETQYF.

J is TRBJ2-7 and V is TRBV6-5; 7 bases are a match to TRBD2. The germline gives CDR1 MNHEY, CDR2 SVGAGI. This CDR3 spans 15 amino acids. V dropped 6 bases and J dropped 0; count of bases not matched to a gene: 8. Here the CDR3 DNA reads TGTGCCAGCAGCGTGTTAGGCGGGAGCTCCTACGAGCAGTACTTC. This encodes CASSVLGGSSYEQYF.

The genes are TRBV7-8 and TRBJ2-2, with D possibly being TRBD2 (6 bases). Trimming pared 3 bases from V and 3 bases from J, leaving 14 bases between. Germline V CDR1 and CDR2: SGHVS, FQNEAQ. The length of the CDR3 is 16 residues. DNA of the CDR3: TGTGCCAGCAGCTTCCTTAGCGGCCCTTACACCGGGGAGCTGTTTTTT. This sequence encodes CASSFLSGPYTGELFF.

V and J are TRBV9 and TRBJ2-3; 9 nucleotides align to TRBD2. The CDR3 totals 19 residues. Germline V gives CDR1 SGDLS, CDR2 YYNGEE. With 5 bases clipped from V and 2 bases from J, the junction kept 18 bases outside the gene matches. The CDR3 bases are TGTGCCAGCAGTGCACCCCGACCGCCAGCGGGGGGTTCCACAGATACGCAGTATTTT. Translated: CASSAPRPPAGGSTDTQYF.

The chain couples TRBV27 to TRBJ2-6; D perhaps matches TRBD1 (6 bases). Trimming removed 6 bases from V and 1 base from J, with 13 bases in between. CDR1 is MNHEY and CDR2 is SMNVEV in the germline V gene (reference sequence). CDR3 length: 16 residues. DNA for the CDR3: TGTGCCAGCAGCTTAACAAGGGGGTCTGGGGCCAACGTCCTGACTTTC. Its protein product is CASSLTRGSGANVLTF.

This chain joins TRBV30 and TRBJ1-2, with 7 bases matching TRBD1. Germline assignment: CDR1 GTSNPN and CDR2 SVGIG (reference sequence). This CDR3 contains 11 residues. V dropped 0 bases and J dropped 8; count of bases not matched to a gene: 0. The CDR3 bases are TGTGCCTGGAGTGTAGGGGGCGGCTACACCTTC. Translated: CAWSVGGGYTF. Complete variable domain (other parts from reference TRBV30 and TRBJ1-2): SQTIHQWPATLVQPVGSPLSLECTVEGTSNPNLYWYRQAAGRGLQLLFYSVGIGQISSEVPQNLSASRPQDRQFILSSKKLLLSDSGFYLCAWSVGGGYTFGSGTRLTVV.

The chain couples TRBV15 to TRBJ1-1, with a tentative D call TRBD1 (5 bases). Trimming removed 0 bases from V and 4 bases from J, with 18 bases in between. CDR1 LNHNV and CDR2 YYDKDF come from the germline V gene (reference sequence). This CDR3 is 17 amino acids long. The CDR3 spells CATSRDLGGGRSTEAFF. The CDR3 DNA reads TGTGCCACCAGCAGAGATTTGGGGGGAGGGAGGAGCACTGAAGCTTTCTTT.

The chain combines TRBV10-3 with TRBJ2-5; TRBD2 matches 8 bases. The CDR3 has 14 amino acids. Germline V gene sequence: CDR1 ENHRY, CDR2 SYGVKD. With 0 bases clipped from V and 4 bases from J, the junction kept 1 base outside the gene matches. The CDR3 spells CAISESGGGETQYF. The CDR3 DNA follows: TGTGCCATCAGTGAGTCCGGGGGGGGAGAGACCCAGTACTTC.